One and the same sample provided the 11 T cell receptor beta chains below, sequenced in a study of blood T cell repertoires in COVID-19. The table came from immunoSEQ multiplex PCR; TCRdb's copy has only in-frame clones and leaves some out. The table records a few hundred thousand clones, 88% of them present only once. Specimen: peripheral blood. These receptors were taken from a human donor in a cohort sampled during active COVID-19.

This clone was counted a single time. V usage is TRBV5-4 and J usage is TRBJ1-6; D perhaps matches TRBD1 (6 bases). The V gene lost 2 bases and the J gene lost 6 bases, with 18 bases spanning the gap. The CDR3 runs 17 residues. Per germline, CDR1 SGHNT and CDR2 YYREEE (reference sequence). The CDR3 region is CASSFITGQNVNSPLHF. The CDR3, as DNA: TGTGCCAGCAGCTTTATTACCGGACAGAACGTTAATTCACCCCTCCACTTT.

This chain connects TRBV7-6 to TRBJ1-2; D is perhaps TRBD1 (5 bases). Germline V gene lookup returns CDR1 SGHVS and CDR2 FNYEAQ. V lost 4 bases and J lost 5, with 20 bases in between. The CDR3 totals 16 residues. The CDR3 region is CASSSVPKGQDYGYTF. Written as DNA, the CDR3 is TGTGCCAGCAGCTCCGTTCCTAAAGGACAAGATTATGGCTACACCTTC.

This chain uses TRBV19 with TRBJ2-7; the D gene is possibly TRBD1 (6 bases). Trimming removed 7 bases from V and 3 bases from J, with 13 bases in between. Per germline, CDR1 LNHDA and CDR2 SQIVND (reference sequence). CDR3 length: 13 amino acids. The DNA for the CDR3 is TGTGCCAGTACGCAGGGGACCAACTACGAGCAGTACTTC. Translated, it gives CASTQGTNYEQYF.

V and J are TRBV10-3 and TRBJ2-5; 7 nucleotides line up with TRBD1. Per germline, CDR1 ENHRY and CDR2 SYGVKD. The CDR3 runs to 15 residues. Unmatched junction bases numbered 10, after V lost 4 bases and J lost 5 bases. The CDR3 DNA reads TGTGCCATCAGTGCCAAGTTGATACAGGGGGAGACCCAGTACTTC. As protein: CAISAKLIQGETQYF.

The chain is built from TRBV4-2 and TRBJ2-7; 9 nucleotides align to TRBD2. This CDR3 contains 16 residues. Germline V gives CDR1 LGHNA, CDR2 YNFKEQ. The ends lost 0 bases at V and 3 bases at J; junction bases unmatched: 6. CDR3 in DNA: TGTGCCAGCAGCCAAGATAAACTAGCGGGCAACTACGAGCAGTACTTC. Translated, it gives CASSQDKLAGNYEQYF.

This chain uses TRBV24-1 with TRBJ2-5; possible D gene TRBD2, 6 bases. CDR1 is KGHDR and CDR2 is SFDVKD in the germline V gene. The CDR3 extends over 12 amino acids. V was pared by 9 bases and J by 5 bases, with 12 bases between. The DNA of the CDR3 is TGTGCCACCGCGGGACTCCCGGAGACCCAGTACTTC. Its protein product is CATAGLPETQYF.

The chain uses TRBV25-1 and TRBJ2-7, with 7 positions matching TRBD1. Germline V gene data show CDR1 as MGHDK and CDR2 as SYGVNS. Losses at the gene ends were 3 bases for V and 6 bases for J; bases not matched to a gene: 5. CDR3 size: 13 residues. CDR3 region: CASSEGDRAEQYF. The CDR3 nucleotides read TGTGCCAGCAGTGAGGGAGACAGGGCCGAGCAGTACTTC.

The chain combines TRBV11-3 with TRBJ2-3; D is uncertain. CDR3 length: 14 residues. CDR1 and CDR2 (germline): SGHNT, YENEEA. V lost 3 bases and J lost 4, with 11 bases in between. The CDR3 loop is CASSLFELPDTQYF. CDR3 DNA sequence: TGTGCCAGCAGCTTGTTTGAGTTACCAGATACGCAGTATTTT.

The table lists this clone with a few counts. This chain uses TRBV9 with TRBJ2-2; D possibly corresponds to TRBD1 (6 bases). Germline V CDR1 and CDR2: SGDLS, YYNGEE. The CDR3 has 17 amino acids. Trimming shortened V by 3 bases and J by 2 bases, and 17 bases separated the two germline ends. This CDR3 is CASSGATGKGNTGELFF. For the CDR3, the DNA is TGTGCCAGCAGCGGAGCCACAGGGAAGGGTAACACCGGGGAGCTGTTTTTT.

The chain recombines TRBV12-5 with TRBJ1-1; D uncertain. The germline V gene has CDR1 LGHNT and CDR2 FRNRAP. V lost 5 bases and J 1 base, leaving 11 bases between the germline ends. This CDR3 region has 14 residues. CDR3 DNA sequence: TGTGCTAGTGGTCTCCCGTCCCGGAACACTGAAGCTTTCTTT. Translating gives CASGLPSRNTEAFF.

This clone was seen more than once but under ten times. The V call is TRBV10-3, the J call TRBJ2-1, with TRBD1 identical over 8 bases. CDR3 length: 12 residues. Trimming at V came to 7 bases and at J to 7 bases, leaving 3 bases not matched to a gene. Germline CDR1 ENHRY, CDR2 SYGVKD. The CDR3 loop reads CAIMRDRNEQFF. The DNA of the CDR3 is TGTGCCATCATGAGGGACAGGAATGAGCAGTTCTTC.